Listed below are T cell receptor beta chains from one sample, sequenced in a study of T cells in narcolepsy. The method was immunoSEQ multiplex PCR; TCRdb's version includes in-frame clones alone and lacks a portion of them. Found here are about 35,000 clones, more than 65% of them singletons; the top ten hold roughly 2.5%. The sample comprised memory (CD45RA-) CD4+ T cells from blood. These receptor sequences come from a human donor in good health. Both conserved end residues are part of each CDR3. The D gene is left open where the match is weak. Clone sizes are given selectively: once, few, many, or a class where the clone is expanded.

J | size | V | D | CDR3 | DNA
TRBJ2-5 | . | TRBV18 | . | CASSPTQETQYF | TGTGCCAGCTCCCCGACACAAGAGACCCAGTACTTC
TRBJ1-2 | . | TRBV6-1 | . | CASSEMEGTVYGYTF | TGTGCCAGCAGTGAAATGGAGGGAACCGTCTATGGCTACACCTTC
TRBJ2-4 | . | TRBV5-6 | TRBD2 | CASSLAGGGNIQYF | TGTGCCAGCAGCTTGGCGGGAGGGGGTAACATTCAGTACTTC
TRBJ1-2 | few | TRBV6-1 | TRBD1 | CASMLKGANYGYTF | TGTGCCAGCATGTTGAAGGGGGCAAACTATGGCTACACCTTC
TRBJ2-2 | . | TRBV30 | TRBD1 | CAWRGQGPGELFF | TGTGCCTGGAGGGGACAGGGTCCCGGGGAGCTGTTTTTT
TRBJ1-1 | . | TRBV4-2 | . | CASSLTGTNTEAFF | TGTGCCAGCAGCCTAACCGGGACGAACACTGAAGCTTTCTTT
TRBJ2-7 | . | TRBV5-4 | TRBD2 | CASSVAGSSYEQYF | TGTGCCAGCAGCGTAGCGGGGAGCTCCTACGAGCAGTACTTC
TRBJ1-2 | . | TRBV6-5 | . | CASMILRQPTSGYTF | TGTGCCAGCATGATTCTCCGACAGCCTACCTCCGGCTACACCTTC
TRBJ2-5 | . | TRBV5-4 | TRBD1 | CASSSRQGAETQYF | TGTGCCAGCAGCTCCAGACAGGGGGCAGAGACCCAGTACTTC
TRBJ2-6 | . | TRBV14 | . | CASRDSGANVLTF | TGTGCCAGCAGGGACTCTGGGGCCAACGTCCTGACTTTC
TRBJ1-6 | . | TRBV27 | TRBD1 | CASSFPGGADSPLHF | TGTGCCAGCAGTTTCCCAGGGGGCGCGGACTCACCCCTCCACTTT
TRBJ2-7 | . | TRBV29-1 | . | CSVEDRSTPYEQYF | TGCAGCGTTGAAGATCGGAGCACACCGTACGAGCAGTACTTC
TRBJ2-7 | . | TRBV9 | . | CASSSRLGGGYEQYF | TGTGCCAGCAGCTCTCGGCTAGGGGGGGGCTACGAGCAGTACTTC
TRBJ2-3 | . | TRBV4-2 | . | CASSPADSPSTDTQYF | TGTGCCAGCAGCCCAGCGGACTCACCTAGCACAGATACGCAGTATTTT
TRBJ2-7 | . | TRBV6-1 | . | CASSEKRSQAEQYF | TGTGCCAGCAGTGAAAAACGGTCCCAGGCCGAGCAGTACTTC
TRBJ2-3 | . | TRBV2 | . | CASSVDQGTDTQYF | TGTGCCAGCAGTGTTGATCAGGGCACAGATACGCAGTATTTT
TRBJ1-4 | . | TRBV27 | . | CAGGGEKLFF | TGTGCCGGGGGCGGTGAAAAACTGTTTTTT
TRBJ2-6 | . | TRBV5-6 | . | CASSSYRYDSGANVLTF | TGTGCCAGCAGCTCCTACAGGTACGACTCTGGGGCCAACGTCCTGACTTTC
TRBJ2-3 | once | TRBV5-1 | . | CASSYSDTQYF | TGCGCCAGCAGCTACTCAGATACGCAGTATTTT
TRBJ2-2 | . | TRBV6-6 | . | CASRRTANTGELFF | TGTGCCAGCCGCCGGACAGCGAACACCGGGGAGCTGTTTTTT
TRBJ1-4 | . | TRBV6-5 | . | CASSSTTGRSYEKLFF | TGTGCCAGCAGTTCGACTACAGGGAGGTCATATGAAAAACTGTTTTTT
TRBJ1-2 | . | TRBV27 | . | CASSSNTGRVGYTF | TGTGCCAGCAGTTCGAATACAGGGCGGGTTGGCTACACCTTC
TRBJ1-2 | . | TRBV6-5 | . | CASRRDSPDGYTF | TGTGCCAGCAGGCGGGACTCCCCGGATGGCTACACCTTC
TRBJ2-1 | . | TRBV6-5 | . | CASSSPGTYNEQFF | TGTGCCAGCAGTTCCCCGGGCACCTACAATGAGCAGTTCTTC
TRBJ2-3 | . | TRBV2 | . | CASSAGRGSTDTQYF | TGTGCCAGCAGTGCGGGAAGGGGGAGCACAGATACGCAGTATTTT
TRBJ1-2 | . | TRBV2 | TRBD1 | CAGAGTGVYGYTF | TGTGCCGGCGCCGGGACAGGGGTTTATGGCTACACCTTC
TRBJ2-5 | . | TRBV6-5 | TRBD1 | CASSTGTGGETQYF | TGTGCCAGCAGCACCGGGACAGGGGGCGAGACCCAGTACTTC
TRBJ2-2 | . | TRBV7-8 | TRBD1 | CASSPGTALYTGELFF | TGTGCCAGCAGCCCAGGGACAGCCCTTTACACCGGGGAGCTGTTTTTT
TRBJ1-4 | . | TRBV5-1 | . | CASADAGVATNEKLFF | TGCGCCAGCGCGGACGCCGGCGTTGCAACTAATGAAAAACTGTTTTTT
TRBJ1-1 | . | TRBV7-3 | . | CASKPEGSTEAFF | TGTGCCAGCAAGCCGGAGGGCTCGACTGAAGCTTTCTTT
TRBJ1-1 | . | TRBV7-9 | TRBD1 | CASSPTGTGSTEAFF | TGTGCCAGCAGCCCAACCGGGACAGGGTCCACTGAAGCTTTCTTT
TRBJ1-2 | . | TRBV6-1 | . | CASSDRERSYTF | TGTGCCAGCAGTGACAGGGAGAGGAGCTACACCTTC
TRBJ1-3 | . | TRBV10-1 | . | CASSDRRGRATFGNTIYF | TGCGCCAGCAGTGATCGGCGGGGCAGGGCAACCTTTGGAAACACCATATATTTT
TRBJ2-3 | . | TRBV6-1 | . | CASSEEGGPSTDTQYF | TGTGCCAGCAGTGAAGAAGGGGGGCCCTCTACAGATACGCAGTATTTT
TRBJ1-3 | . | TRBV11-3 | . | CASSLARGAPRFGSGNTIYF | TGTGCCAGCAGCTTAGCCCGGGGGGCGCCACGATTCGGCTCTGGAAACACCATATATTTT
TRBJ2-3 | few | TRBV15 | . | CATSSLGGTDTQYF | TGTGCCACCAGCAGCTTAGGCGGAACAGATACGCAGTATTTT
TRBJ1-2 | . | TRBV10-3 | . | CAISATDANYGYTF | TGTGCCATCAGTGCGACAGACGCTAACTATGGCTACACCTTC
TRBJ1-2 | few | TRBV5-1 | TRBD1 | CASSFGTGLDYGYTF | TGCGCCAGCAGCTTCGGGACAGGGTTAGACTATGGCTACACCTTC
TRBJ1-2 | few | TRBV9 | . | CASSEGDSNYGYTF | TGTGCCAGCAGCGAGGGTGATTCTAACTATGGCTACACCTTC
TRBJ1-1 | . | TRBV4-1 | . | CASSRIRENTEAFF | TGCGCCAGCAGCCGCATCCGGGAGAACACTGAAGCTTTCTTT
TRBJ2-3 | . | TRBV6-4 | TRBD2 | CASSDSSGGPDTQYF | TGTGCCAGCAGTGACTCTAGCGGGGGGCCAGATACGCAGTATTTT
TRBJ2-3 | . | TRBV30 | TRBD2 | CAWSAGLDTDTQYF | TGTGCCTGGAGTGCGGGACTAGATACAGATACGCAGTATTTT
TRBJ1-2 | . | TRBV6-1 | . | CASSEVDRPHYGYTF | TGTGCCAGCAGTGAAGTTGACAGACCCCACTATGGCTACACCTTC
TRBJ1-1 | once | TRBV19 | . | CASSTFSRTTEAFF | TGTGCCAGTAGTACCTTTTCGAGGACCACTGAAGCTTTCTTT
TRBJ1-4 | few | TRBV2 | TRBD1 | CASSEGRGKEKLFF | TGTGCCAGCAGTGAGGGCAGGGGGAAAGAAAAACTGTTTTTT
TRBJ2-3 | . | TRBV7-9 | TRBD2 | CASSSGTSEPRTQYF | TGTGCCAGCAGCTCCGGAACTAGCGAGCCGAGAACGCAGTATTTT
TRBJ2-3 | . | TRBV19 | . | CASSIGVGIDTQYF | TGTGCCAGTAGTATAGGTGTCGGGATCGATACGCAGTATTTT
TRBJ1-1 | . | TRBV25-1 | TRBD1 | CASRIAQGENTEAFF | TGTGCCAGCAGGATTGCCCAGGGGGAGAACACTGAAGCTTTCTTT
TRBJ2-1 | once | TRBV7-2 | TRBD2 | CASSLAGASGGEQFF | TGCGCCAGCAGCTTAGCCGGTGCTAGCGGGGGGGAGCAGTTCTTC
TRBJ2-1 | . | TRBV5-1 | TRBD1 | CASSETPGQSNEQFF | TGCGCCAGCAGCGAGACGCCGGGACAGTCGAATGAGCAGTTCTTC
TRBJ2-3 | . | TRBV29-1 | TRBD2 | CSVVPQRGGTDTQYF | TGCAGCGTTGTTCCCCAGCGGGGGGGCACAGATACGCAGTATTTT
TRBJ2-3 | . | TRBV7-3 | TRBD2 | CASSTGTSGGSSPWYF | TGTGCCAGCAGCACCGGGACTAGCGGGGGTTCGTCCCCATGGTATTTT
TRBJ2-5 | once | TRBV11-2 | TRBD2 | CASSFLAVQETQYF | TGTGCCAGCAGCTTTCTAGCGGTCCAAGAGACCCAGTACTTC
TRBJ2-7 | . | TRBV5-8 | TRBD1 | CASILPGGEQYF | TGTGCCAGCATCTTACCAGGGGGCGAGCAGTACTTC
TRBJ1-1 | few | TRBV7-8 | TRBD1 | CASTRDRSNTEAFF | TGTGCCAGCACGAGGGACAGGTCGAACACTGAAGCTTTCTTT
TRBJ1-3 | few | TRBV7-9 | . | CASSLASGLRNTIYF | TGTGCCAGCAGCTTAGCATCGGGACTTAGAAACACCATATATTTT
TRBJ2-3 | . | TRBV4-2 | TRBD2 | CASSQDPRGGHTQYF | TGTGCCAGCAGCCAAGACCCTCGGGGGGGTCATACGCAGTATTTT